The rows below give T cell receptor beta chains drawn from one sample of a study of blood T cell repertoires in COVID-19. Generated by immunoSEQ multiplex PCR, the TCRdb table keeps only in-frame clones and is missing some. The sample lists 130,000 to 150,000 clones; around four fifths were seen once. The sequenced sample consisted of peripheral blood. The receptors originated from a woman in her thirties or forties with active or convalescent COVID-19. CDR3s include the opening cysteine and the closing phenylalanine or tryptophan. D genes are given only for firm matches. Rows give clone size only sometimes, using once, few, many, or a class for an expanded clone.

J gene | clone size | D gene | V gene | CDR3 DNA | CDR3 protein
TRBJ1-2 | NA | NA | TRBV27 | TGTGCCAGCAGTTTCGGGGGGCGCGATGGCTACACCTTC | CASSFGGRDGYTF
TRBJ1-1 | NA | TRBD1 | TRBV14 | TGTGCCAGCAGCCACCGACAGGGGGGGGCTGAAGCTTTCTTT | CASSHRQGGAEAFF
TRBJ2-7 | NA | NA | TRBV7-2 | TGTGCCAGCAGCATTAGTGCGGACTACGAGCAGTACTTC | CASSISADYEQYF
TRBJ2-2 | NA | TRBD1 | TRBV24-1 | TGTGCCACCAGGTCACAGGGGGCGACCGGGGAGCTGTTTTTT | CATRSQGATGELFF
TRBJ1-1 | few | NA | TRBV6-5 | TGTGCCAGCAGCGTCGAGGCCATTCCGACTGAAGCTTTCTTT | CASSVEAIPTEAFF
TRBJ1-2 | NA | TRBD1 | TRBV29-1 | TGCAGCGATAGGGGACAGGGACGGACTGGCTACACCTTC | CSDRGQGRTGYTF
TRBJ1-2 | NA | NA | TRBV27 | TGTGCCAGCAGGGACAGAGGGGCCTATGGCTACACCTTC | CASRDRGAYGYTF
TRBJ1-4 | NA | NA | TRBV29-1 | TGCAGCGGCATTAGGGGTAATGAAAAACTGTTTTTT | CSGIRGNEKLFF
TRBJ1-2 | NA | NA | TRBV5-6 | TGTGCCAGCAGCTTGTACGCCCAGGTGACAGGTGGAGGCTACACCTTC | CASSLYAQVTGGGYTF
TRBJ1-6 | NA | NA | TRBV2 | TGTGCCAGCAGTGAAGGAACAGCCATTTTGACCCTCCACTTT | CASSEGTAILTLHF
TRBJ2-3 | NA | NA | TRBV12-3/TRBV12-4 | TGTGCCAGCTTACTGGGGGCTACAGATACGCAGTATTTT | CASLLGATDTQYF
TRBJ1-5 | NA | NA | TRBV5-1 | TGCGCCAGCAGCTTGGTCCCCCGACAGCTTAGCAATCAGCCCCAGCATTTT | CASSLVPRQLSNQPQHF
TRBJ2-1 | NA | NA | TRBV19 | TGTGCCAGTAGTCCAATGATCAGCTCCTACAATGAGCAGTTCTTC | CASSPMISSYNEQFF
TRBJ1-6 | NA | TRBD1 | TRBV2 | TGTGCCAGCAGTTATCAGACAGGGGACAATTCACCCCTCCACTTT | CASSYQTGDNSPLHF
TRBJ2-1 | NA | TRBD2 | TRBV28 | TGTGCCAGCAGTTTATTGCGGGGGGGAAACAATGAGCAGTTCTTC | CASSLLRGGNNEQFF
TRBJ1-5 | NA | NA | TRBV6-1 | TGTGCCAGCAGTGAACCAGGCCAGCCCCAGCATTTT | CASSEPGQPQHF
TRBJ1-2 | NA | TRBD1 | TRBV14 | TGTGCCAGCAGCCAAGAGACAGGGGCAGGAATCTATGGCTACACCTTC | CASSQETGAGIYGYTF
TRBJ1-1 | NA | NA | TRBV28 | TGTGCCAGCAGTTTATCGACACCAATGAACACTGAAGCTTTCTTT | CASSLSTPMNTEAFF
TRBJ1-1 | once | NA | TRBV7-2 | TGTGCCAGCAGCCGCAGCCGGCGAGGCACTGAAGCTTTCTTT | CASSRSRRGTEAFF
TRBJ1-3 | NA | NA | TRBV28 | TGTGCCAGCAGTGGGCAGCCCTCTGGAAACACCATATATTTT | CASSGQPSGNTIYF
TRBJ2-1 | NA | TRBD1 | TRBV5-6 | TGTGCCAGCAGCTTGTCGCCAACAGGGGGCAATGAGCAGTTCTTC | CASSLSPTGGNEQFF
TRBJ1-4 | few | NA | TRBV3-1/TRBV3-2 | TGTGCCAGCAGCCAAGATGTGGGGGGAAGGGAAAAACTGTTTTTT | CASSQDVGGREKLFF
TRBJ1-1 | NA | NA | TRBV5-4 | TGTGCCAGCAGCTTGTCAGGCGCGAACACTGAAGCTTTCTTT | CASSLSGANTEAFF
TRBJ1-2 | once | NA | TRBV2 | TGTGCCAGCAGCCCCGGGACAAGCTATGGCTACACCTTC | CASSPGTSYGYTF
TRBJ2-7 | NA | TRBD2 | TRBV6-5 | TGTGCCAGCAGTTCCGGGGGGGGCAAACAAAGATACGAGCAGTACTTC | CASSSGGGKQRYEQYF
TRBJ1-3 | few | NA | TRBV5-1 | TGCGCCAGCAGCTTGGGATACAGGGCCTCTGGAAACACCATATATTTT | CASSLGYRASGNTIYF
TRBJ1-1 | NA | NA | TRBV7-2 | TGTGCCAGCAGCTTAAATACAGGGTTGAACACTGAAGCTTTCTTT | CASSLNTGLNTEAFF
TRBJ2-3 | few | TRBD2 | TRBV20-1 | TGCAGTGCTAGTGGACTAGCGGGGAATCCAGATACGCAGTATTTT | CSASGLAGNPDTQYF
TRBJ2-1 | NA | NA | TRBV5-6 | TGTGCCAGCAGCCGCCCGGGGGAGAGGGACAATGAGCAGTTCTTC | CASSRPGERDNEQFF
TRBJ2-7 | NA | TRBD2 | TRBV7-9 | TGTGCCAGCAGCTTAGAGGGCGGGAGCTCCTACGAGCAGTACTTC | CASSLEGGSSYEQYF
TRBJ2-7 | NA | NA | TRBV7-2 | TGTGCCAGCAGCTTTCAGGGAAACGAGCAGTACTTC | CASSFQGNEQYF
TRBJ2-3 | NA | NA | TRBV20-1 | TGCAGTGCTAGCTACACAGATACGCAGTATTTT | CSASYTDTQYF
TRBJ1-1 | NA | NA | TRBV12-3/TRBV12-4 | TGTGCCAGCAGTTTTTCCACCGCCATTAGAGCTTTCTTT | CASSFSTAIRAFF
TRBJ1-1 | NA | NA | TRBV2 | TGTGCCAGCTTAGAGACAGGTTCAGCTTTCTTT | CASLETGSAFF
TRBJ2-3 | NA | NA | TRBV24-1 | TGTGCCTCTTCCGGGACACTGGACACAGATACGCAGTATTTT | CASSGTLDTDTQYF
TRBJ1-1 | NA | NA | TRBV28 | TGTGCCAGCAGTTTAAAACCCAGGTTGAACACTGAAGCTTTCTTT | CASSLKPRLNTEAFF
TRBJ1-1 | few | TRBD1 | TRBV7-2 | TGTGCCAGCAGCCCGATGTTGGGGACAGGGGGCACTGAAGCTTTCTTT | CASSPMLGTGGTEAFF
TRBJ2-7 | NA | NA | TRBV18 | TGTGCCAGCTCACCACCGATGACTGGCTACTACGAGCAGTACTTC | CASSPPMTGYYEQYF
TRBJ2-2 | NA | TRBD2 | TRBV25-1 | TGTGCCAGCAGCCTTTCCCTAGCGGGAAACACCGGGGAGCTGTTTTTT | CASSLSLAGNTGELFF
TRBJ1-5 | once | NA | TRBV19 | TGTGCCAGTAGTGCGGTAAACCAGCCCCAGCATTTT | CASSAVNQPQHF
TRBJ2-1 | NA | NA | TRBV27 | TGTGCCAGCAGTTTATCGTACGCACCACTGTTCTTC | CASSLSYAPLFF
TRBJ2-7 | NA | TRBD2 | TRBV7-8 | TGTGCCAGCAGCTTTAGCGGGGGGGTGCCCTACGAGCAGTACTTC | CASSFSGGVPYEQYF
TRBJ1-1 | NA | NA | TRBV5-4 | TGTGCCAGCAGCACTAGAAGACAGGTGAACACTGAAGCTTTCTTT | CASSTRRQVNTEAFF
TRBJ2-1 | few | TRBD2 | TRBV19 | TGTGCCAGTAGACCTAGCGGGATTTACAATGAGCAGTTCTTC | CASRPSGIYNEQFF
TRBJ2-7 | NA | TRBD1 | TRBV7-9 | TGTGCCAGCAGCCTCACAGGGGTATCCTACGAGCAGTACTTC | CASSLTGVSYEQYF
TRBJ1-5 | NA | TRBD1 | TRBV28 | TGTGCCAGCAGTCCGGGGGGACAGGGCAATCAGCCCCAGCATTTT | CASSPGGQGNQPQHF
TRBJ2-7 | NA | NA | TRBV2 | TGTGCCAGCAAGGAGAGCGGCGAGCAGTACTTC | CASKESGEQYF
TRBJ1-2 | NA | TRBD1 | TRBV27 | TGTGCCAGCAGTTTAACAGGGGGCACTGGCTACACCTTC | CASSLTGGTGYTF
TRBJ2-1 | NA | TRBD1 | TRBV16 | TGTGCCAGCAGCTGGACCGGGACAGGGCCCAACAATGAGCAGTTCTTC | CASSWTGTGPNNEQFF
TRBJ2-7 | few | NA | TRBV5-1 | TGCGCCAGCAGCTTGGTGGCAGGCTCAAGCTCCTACGAGCAGTACTTC | CASSLVAGSSSYEQYF
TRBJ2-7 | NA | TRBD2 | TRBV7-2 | TGTGCCAGCAGCTTTGGTAGCGGGGGACCCTACGAGCAGTACTTC | CASSFGSGGPYEQYF
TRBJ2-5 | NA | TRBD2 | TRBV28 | TGTGCCAGCAGTTTAGGTCTAGCGGGAGGGCCGGAGACCCAGTACTTC | CASSLGLAGGPETQYF
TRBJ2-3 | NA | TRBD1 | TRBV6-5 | TGTGCCAGCAGTTTCCACAGGGGAGGCACAGATACGCAGTATTTT | CASSFHRGGTDTQYF
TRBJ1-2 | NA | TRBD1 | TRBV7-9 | TGTGCCAGCAGCTCAGGACAGGGGGCCGGCTACACCTTC | CASSSGQGAGYTF
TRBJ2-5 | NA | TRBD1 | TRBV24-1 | TGTGCCACCAGTGCCTCCGGGACAGGGGTCCAAGAGACCCAGTACTTC | CATSASGTGVQETQYF
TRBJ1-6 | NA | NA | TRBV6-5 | TGTGCCAGCAGTTCCTCATATTATAATTCACCCCTCCACTTT | CASSSSYYNSPLHF
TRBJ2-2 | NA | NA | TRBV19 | TGTGCCAGTAGCGACAGATCGAACACCGGGGAGCTGTTTTTT | CASSDRSNTGELFF